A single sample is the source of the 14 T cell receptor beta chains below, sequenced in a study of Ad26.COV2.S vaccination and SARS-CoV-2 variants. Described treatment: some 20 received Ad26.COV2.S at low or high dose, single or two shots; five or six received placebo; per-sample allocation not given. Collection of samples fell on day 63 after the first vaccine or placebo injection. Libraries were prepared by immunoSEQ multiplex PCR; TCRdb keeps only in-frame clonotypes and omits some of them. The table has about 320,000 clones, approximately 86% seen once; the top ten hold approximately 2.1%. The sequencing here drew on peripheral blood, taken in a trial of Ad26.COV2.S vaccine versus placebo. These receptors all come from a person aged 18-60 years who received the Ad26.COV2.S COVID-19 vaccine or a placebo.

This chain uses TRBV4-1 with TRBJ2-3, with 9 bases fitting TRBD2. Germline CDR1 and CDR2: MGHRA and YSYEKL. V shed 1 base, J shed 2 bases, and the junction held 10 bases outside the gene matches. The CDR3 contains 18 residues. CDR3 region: CASSQGSLAGPSTDTQYF. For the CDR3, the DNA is TGCGCCAGCAGCCAAGGGTCTCTAGCGGGGCCGTCCACAGATACGCAGTATTTT.

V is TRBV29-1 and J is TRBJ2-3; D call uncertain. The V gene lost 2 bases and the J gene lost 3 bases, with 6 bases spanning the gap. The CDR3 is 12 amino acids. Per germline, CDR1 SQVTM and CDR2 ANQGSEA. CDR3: CSVERRTDTQYF. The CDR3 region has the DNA TGCAGCGTTGAAAGGCGAACAGATACGCAGTATTTT.

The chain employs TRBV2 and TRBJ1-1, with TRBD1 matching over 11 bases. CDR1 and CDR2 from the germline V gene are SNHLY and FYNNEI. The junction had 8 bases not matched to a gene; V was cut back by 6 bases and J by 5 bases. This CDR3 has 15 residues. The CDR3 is CASSSQGQGGTEAFF. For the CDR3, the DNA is TGTGCCAGCAGCTCCCAGGGACAGGGGGGGACTGAAGCTTTCTTT.

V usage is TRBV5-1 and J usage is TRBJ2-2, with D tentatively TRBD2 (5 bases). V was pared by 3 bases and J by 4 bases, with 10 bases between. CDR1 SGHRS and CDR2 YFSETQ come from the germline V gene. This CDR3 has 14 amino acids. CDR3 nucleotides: TGCGCCAGCAGCTATGGACTGACCACCGGGGAGCTGTTTTTT. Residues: CASSYGLTTGELFF.

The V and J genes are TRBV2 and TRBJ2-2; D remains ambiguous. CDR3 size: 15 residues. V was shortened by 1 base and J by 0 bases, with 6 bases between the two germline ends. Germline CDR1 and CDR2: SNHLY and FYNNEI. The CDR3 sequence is CASSEEGANTGELFF. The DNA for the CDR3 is TGTGCCAGCAGTGAAGAGGGCGCGAACACCGGGGAGCTGTTTTTT.

Here the CDR3 reads CAISESDRGQETQYF. For the CDR3, the DNA is TGTGCCATCAGTGAGTCGGACAGGGGGCAAGAGACCCAGTACTTC. The genes are TRBV10-3 and TRBJ2-5, with TRBD1 matching 10 bases. This CDR3 contains 15 residues. Losses at the gene ends were 0 bases for V and 2 bases for J; bases not matched to a gene: 0. Per germline, CDR1 ENHRY and CDR2 SYGVKD.

CDR3 bases: TGCGCCAGCAGCCATTTGGACAGCGGGGCTGAAGCTTTCTTT. It encodes CASSHLDSGAEAFF. V and J are TRBV4-1 and TRBJ1-1, with D perhaps matching TRBD1 (6 bases). Between the trimmed V and J ends, which lost 3 bases and 6 bases, there was a span of 14 bases. Germline V gives CDR1 MGHRA, CDR2 YSYEKL. The CDR3 is 14 residues long.

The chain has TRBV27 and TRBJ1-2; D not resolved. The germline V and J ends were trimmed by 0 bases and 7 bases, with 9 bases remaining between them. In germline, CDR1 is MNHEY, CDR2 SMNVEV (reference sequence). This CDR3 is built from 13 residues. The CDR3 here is CASSLSVLGGYTF. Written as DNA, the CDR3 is TGTGCCAGCAGTTTATCGGTCCTTGGTGGCTACACCTTC.

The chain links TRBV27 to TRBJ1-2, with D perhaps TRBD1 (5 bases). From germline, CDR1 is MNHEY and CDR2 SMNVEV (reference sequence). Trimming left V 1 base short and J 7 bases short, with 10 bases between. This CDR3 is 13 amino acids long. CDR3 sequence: CASSLWQGGGYTF. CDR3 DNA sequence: TGTGCCAGCAGTTTATGGCAGGGTGGTGGCTACACCTTC.

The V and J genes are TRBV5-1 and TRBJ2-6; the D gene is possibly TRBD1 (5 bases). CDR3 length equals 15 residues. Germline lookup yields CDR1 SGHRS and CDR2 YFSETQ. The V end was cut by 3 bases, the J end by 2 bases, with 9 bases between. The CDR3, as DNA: TGCGCCAGCAGCTCGGACACAACTGGGGCCAACGTCCTGACTTTC. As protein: CASSSDTTGANVLTF. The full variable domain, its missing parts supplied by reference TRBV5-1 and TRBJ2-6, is KAGVTQTPRYLIKTRGQQVTLSCSPISGHRSVSWYQQTPGQGLQFLFEYFSETQRNKGNFPGRFSGRQFSNSRSEMNVSTLELGDSALYLCASSSDTTGANVLTFGAGSRLTVL.

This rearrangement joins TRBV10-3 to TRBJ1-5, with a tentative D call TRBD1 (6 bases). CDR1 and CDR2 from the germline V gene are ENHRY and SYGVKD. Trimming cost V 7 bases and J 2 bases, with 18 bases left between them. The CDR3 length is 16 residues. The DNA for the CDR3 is TGTGCCATCAACGAACGAGGGGGGCCCGGCAATCAGCCCCAGCATTTT. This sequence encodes CAINERGGPGNQPQHF.

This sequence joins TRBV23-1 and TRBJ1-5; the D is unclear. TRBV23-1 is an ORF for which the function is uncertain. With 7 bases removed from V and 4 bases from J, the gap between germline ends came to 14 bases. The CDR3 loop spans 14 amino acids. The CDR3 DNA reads TGCGCCAGCACTCCAAGGACGGGGAATCAGCCCCAGCATTTT. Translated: CASTPRTGNQPQHF.

The CDR3 nucleotides read TGCAGTGCTGGTAATGTGTGGGGCTACACCTTC. Protein product: CSAGNVWGYTF. The gene calls are TRBV20-1 and TRBJ1-2; D gene unclear. This CDR3 comprises 11 residues. V dropped 5 bases and J dropped 8 bases, with 12 bases sitting between them. Germline CDR1 reads DFQATT; CDR2 reads SNEGSKA (reference sequence).

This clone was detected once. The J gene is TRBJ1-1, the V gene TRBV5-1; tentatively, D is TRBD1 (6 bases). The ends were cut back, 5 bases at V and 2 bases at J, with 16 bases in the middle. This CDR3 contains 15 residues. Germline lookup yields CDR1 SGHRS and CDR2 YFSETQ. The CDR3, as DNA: TGCGCCAGCAGGAAAACGGACAGCTCTAACACTGAAGCTTTCTTT. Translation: CASRKTDSSNTEAFF. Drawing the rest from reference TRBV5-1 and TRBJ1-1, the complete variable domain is KAGVTQTPRYLIKTRGQQVTLSCSPISGHRSVSWYQQTPGQGLQFLFEYFSETQRNKGNFPGRFSGRQFSNSRSEMNVSTLELGDSALYLCASRKTDSSNTEAFFGQGTRLTVV.